This T cell receptor beta chain derives from a study of OX40 agonist ivuxolimab in advanced cancers. Germline CDR1 and CDR2: MNHNY and SVGAGI (reference sequence). Trimming removed 6 bases from V and 2 bases from J; junction bases left unmatched: 12. The CDR3 spans 16 residues. Findings and caveats of the study: Partial responders receiving 0.1-3.0 mg/kg showed among the lowest clonal expansion.

This clone was counted once. Its target is not known. Assay used: immunoSEQ multiplex PCR; TCRdb lists only in-frame clones, some missing. The sample carries approximately 58,000 clones, about 83% recorded once. The TCR sequence derives from an adult with an advanced solid tumor such as melanoma, head and neck, liver or kidney cancer. The sequencing used CD4+ or CD8+ T cells sorted from blood, collected in a trial of the OX40 agonist ivuxolimab. The chain is built from TRBV6-6 and TRBJ2-7, with 8 bases matching TRBD2. The CDR3 nucleotides read TGTGCCAGCAGCCCCGGGAGCGGGGGCCTCCCCTACGAGCAGTACTTC. Translating gives CASSPGSGGLPYEQYF.